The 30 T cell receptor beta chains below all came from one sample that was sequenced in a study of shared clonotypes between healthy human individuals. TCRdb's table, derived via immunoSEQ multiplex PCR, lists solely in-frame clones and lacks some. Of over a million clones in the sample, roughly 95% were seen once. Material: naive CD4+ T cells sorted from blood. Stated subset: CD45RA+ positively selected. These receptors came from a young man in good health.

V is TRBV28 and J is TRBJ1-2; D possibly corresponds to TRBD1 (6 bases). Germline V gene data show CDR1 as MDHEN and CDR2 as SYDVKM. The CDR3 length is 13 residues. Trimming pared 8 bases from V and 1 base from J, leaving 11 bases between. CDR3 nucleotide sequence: TGTGCCAGCGGAGGGGGGCTTAACTATGGCTACACCTTC. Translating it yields CASGGGLNYGYTF.

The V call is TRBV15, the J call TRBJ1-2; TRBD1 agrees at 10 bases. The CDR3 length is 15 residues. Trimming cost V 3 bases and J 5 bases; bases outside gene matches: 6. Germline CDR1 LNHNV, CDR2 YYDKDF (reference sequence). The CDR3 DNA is TGTGCCACCAGCAGCTGGGGGACAGGGGTTTATGGCTACACCTTC. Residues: CATSSWGTGVYGYTF.

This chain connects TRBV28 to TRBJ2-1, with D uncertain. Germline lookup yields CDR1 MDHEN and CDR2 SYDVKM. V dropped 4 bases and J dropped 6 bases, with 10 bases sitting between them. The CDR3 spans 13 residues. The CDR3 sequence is CASSSLPVNEQFF. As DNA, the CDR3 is TGTGCCAGCAGTTCTCTTCCAGTCAATGAGCAGTTCTTC. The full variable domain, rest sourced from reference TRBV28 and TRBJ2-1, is DVKVTQSSRYLVKRTGEKVFLECVQDMDHENMFWYRQDPGLGLRLIYFSYDVKMKEKGDIPEGYSVSREKKERFSLILESASTNQTSMYLCASSSLPVNEQFFGPGTRLTVL.

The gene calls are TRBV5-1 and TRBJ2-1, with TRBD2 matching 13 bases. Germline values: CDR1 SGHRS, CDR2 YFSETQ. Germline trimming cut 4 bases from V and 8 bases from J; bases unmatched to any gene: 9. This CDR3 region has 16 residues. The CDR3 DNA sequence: TGCGCCAGCAGCCAGGGCGGGACTAGCGGGATCGATGAGCAGTTCTTC. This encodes CASSQGGTSGIDEQFF.

The CDR3 coding sequence is TGTGCCAGCAGCCCGGACAGTACCCTGCCACAGCATTTT. Its protein is CASSPDSTLPQHF. The V call is TRBV11-2, the J call TRBJ1-5; D might be TRBD1 (6 bases). V was pared by 5 bases and J by 13 bases, with 18 bases between. This CDR3 region has 13 residues. Looked up from germline, CDR1 is SGHAT and CDR2 is FQNNGV.

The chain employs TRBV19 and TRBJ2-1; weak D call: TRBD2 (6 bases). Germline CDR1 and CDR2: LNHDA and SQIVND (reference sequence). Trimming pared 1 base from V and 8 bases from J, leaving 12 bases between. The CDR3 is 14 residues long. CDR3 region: CASSIAGDRYEQFF. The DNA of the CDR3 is TGTGCCAGTAGTATAGCGGGAGATCGCTATGAGCAGTTCTTC.

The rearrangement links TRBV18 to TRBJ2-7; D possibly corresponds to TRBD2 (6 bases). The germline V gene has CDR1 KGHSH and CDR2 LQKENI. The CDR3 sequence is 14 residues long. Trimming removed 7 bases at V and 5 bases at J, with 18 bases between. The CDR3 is CASFLGTQAHEQYF. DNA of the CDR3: TGTGCCAGCTTTTTGGGGACTCAAGCCCACGAGCAGTACTTC.

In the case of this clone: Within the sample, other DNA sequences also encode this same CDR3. In DNA, the CDR3 is TGTGCCAGCAGCTTAGGGCGGACAGATACGCAGTATTTT. Amino acids: CASSLGRTDTQYF. The V and J genes are TRBV11-3 and TRBJ2-3, with D uncertain. Per germline, CDR1 SGHNT and CDR2 YENEEA. The germline V and J ends were trimmed by 1 base and 3 bases, with 5 bases remaining between them. This CDR3 is built from 13 residues.

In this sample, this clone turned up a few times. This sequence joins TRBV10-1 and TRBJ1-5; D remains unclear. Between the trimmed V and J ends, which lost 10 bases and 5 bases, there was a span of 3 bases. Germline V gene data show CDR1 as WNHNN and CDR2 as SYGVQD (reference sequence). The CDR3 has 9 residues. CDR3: CATHQPQHF. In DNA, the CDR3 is TGCGCCACGCATCAGCCCCAGCATTTT.

The CDR3 region has the DNA TGTGCCAGCGGTAGGGGAGCGGGAGTAGATACGCAGTATTTT. As protein: CASGRGAGVDTQYF. The chain has TRBV7-6 and TRBJ2-3; TRBD2 matches 8 bases. CDR1 is SGHVS and CDR2 is FNYEAQ in the germline V gene. The CDR3 totals 14 residues. Trimming at V came to 8 bases and at J to 5 bases, leaving 9 bases not matched to a gene.

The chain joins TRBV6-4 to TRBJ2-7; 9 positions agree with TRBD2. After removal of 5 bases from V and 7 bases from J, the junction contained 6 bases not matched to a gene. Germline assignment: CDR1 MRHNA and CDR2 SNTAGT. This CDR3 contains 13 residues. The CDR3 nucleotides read TGTGCCAGCAGTAGCGGGAGGAATGGGGAGCAGTACTTC. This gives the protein CASSSGRNGEQYF.

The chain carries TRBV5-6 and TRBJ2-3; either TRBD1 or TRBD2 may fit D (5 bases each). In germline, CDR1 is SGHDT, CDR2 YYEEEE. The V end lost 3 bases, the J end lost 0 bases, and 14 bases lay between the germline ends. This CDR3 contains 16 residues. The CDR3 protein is CASSSGTYTSTDTQYF. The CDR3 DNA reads TGTGCCAGCAGCTCTGGGACGTATACTAGCACAGATACGCAGTATTTT.

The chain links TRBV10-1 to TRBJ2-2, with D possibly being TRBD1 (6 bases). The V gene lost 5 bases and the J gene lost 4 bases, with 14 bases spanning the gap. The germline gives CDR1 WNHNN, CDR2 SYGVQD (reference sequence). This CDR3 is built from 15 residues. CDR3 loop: CASSIAGEGTGELFF. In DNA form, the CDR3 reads TGCGCCAGCAGTATCGCAGGGGAAGGCACCGGGGAGCTGTTTTTT.

In DNA form, the CDR3 reads TGTGCCAGCAGCTTAAGGCAGGGACTCTACGAGCAGTACTTC. Translating it yields CASSLRQGLYEQYF. The chain has TRBV7-2 and TRBJ2-7, with D perhaps TRBD2 (6 bases). The CDR3 extends over 14 amino acids. CDR1 is SGHTA, CDR2 FQGNSA, per germline. V was shortened by 2 bases and J by 3 bases, with 11 bases between the two germline ends.

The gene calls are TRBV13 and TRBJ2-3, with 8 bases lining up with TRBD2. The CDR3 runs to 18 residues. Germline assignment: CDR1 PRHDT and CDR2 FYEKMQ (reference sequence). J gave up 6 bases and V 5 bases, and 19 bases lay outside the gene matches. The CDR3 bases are TGTGCCAGCAGCCGGTGGTGTAGGACTAGCATCTTGGGGGATACGCAGTATTTT. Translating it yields CASSRWCRTSILGDTQYF.

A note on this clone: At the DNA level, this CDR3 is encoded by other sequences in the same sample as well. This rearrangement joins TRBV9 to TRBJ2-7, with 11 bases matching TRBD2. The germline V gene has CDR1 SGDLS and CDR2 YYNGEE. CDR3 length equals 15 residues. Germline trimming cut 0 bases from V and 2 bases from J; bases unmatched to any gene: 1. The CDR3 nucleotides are TGTGCCAGCAGCGTAGGACTAGCGGGACCCTACGAGCAGTACTTC. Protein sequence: CASSVGLAGPYEQYF.

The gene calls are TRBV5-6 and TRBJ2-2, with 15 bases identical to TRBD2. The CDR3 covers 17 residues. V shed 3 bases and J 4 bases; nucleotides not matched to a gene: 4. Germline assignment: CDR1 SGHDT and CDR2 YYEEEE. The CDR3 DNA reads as TGTGCCAGCAGCTCGGGACTAGCGGGAGGCTTCACCGGGGAGCTGTTTTTT. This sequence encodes CASSSGLAGGFTGELFF.

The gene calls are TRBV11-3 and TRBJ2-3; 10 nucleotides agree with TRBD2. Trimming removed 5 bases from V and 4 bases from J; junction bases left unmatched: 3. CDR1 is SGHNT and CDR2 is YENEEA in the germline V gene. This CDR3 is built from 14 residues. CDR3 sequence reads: CASSQGLAPDTQYF. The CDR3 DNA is TGTGCCAGCAGCCAGGGACTAGCGCCAGATACGCAGTATTTT.

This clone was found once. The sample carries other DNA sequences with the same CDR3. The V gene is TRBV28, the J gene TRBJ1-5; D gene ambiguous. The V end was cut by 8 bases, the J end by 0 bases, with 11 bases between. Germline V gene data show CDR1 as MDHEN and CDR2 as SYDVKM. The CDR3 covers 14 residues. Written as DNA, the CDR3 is TGTGCCAGCTATAGGGCGGGTAGCAATCAGCCCCAGCATTTT. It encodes CASYRAGSNQPQHF.

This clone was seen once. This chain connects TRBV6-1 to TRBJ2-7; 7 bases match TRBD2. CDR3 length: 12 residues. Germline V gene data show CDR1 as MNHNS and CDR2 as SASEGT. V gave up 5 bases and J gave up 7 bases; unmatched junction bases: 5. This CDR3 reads CASSLSGLEQYF. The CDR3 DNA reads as TGTGCCAGCAGTCTTAGCGGGCTGGAGCAGTACTTC.

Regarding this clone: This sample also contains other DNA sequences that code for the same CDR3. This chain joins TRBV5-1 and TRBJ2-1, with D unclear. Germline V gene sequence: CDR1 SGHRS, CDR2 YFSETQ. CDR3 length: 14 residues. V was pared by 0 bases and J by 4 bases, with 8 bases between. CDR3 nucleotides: TGCGCCAGCAGCTTGGATGGAGCATACAATGAGCAGTTCTTC. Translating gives CASSLDGAYNEQFF.

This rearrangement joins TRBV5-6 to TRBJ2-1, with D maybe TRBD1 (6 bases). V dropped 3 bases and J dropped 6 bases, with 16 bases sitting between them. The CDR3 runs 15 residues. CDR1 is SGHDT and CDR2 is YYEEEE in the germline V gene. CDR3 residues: CASSWDNRWANEQFF. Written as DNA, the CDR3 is TGTGCCAGCAGCTGGGACAATAGATGGGCCAATGAGCAGTTCTTC.

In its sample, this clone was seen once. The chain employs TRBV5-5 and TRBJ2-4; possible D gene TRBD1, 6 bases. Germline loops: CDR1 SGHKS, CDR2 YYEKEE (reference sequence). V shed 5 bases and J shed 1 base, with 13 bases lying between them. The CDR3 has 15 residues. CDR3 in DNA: TGTGCCAGCAGAACTTCAGGGGTTGCCAAAAACATTCAGTACTTC. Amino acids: CASRTSGVAKNIQYF.

DNA for the CDR3: TGTGCCATCAGTGAGTCGAGTCGGCAGTTCTTC. This encodes CAISESSRQFF. This chain uses TRBV10-3 with TRBJ2-1, with D uncertain. The CDR3 is 11 residues long. Germline values: CDR1 ENHRY, CDR2 SYGVKD. Trimming removed 0 bases from V and 12 bases from J, with 6 bases in between.

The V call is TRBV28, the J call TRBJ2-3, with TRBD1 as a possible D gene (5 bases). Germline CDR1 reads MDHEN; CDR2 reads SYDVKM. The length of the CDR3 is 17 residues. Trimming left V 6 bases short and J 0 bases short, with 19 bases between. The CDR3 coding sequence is TGTGCCAGCAGCCTTAAACGGACACTCATTAGCACAGATACGCAGTATTTT. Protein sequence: CASSLKRTLISTDTQYF.

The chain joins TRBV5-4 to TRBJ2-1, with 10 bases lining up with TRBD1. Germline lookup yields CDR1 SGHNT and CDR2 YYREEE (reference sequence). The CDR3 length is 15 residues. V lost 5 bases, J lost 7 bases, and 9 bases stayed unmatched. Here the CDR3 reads CASRPGQGVTNEQFF. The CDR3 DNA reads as TGTGCCAGCAGACCAGGACAGGGGGTTACGAATGAGCAGTTCTTC. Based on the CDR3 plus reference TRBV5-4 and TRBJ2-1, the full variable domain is ETGVTQSPTHLIKTRGQQVTLRCSSQSGHNTVSWYQQALGQGPQFIFQYYREEENGRGNFPPRFSGLQFPNYSSELNVNALELDDSALYLCASRPGQGVTNEQFFGPGTRLTVL.

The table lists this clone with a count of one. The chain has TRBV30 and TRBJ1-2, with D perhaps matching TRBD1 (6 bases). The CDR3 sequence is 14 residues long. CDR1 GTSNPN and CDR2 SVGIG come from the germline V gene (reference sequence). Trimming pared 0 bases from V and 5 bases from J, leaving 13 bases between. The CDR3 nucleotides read TGTGCCTGGAGTGTCCCGGGACATTGGTATGGCTACACCTTC. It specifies CAWSVPGHWYGYTF.

CDR3: CASSQTSTYNNEQFF. The CDR3 nucleotides are TGTGCCAGCAGCCAGACTAGCACTTATAACAATGAGCAGTTCTTC. The chain links TRBV28 to TRBJ2-1; 7 bases fit TRBD2. The germline V gene has CDR1 MDHEN and CDR2 SYDVKM. Unmatched junction bases numbered 10, after V lost 6 bases and J lost 5 bases. The CDR3 sequence is 15 residues long.

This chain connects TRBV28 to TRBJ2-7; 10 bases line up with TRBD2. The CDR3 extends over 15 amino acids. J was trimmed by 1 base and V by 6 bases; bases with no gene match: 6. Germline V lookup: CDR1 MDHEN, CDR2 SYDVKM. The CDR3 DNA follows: TGTGCCAGCAGCCAAATAGCGGGAGGATCCTACGAGCAGTACTTC. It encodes CASSQIAGGSYEQYF.

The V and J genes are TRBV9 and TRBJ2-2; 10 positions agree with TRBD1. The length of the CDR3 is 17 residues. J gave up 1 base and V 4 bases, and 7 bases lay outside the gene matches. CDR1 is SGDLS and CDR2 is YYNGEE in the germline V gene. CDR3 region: CASSTRTGGLNTGELFF. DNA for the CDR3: TGTGCCAGCAGCACCCGGACAGGGGGATTGAACACCGGGGAGCTGTTTTTT.